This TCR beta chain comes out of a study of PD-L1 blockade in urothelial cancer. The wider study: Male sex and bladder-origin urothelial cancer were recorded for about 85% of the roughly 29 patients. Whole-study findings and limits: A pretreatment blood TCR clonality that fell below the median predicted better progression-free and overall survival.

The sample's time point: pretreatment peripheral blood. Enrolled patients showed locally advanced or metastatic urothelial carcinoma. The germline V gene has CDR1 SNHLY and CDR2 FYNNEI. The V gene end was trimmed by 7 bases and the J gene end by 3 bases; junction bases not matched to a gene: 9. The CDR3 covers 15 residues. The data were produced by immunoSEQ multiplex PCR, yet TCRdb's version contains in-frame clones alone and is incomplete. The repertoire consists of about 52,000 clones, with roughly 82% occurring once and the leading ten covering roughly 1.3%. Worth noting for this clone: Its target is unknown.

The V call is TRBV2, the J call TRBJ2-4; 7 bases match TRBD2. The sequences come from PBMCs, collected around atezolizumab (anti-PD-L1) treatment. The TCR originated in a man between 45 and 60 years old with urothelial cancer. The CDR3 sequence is CASKGGTGGKNIQYF. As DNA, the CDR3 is TGTGCCAGCAAGGGAGGGACGGGGGGCAAAAACATTCAGTACTTC.